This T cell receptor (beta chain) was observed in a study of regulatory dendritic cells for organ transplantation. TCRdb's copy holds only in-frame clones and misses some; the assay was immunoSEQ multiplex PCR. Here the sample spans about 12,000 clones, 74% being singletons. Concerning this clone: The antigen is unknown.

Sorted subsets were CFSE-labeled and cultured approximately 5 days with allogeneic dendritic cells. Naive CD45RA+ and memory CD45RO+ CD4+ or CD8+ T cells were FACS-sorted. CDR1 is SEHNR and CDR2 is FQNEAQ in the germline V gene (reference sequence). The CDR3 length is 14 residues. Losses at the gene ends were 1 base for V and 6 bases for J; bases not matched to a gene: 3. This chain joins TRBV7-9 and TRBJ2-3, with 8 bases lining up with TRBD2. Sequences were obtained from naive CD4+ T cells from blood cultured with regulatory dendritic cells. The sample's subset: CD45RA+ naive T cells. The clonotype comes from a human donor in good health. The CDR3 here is CASSLEGLVDTQYF. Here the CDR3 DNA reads TGTGCCAGCAGCTTAGAGGGACTAGTGGATACGCAGTATTTT.